These 19 T cell receptor beta chains share one sample of origin, sequenced in a study of response to subunit inactivated influenza vaccine. Using its own MiXCR run on the RT-PCR reads, TCRdb lists one record per CDR3 protein. This table has 550,000 to 650,000 distinct CDR3 sequences, over 9.5% appearing once. The starting material was PBMCs from blood, obtained on the day of vaccination. The receptors derive from a man in his fifties who received an inactivated influenza vaccine.

V usage is TRBV9 and J usage is TRBJ2-2, with a possible D match to TRBD2 (5 bases). Trimming shortened V by 4 bases and J by 5 bases, and 12 bases separated the two germline ends. This CDR3 is 14 amino acids long. Per the germline V gene, CDR1 is SGDLS and CDR2 is YYNGEE. CDR3 region: CASSPVGGTGELFF. CDR3 sequence (DNA): TGTGCCAGCAGCCCCGTCGGCGGGACCGGGGAGCTGTTTTTT.

A few counts support this clonotype. The chain uses TRBV4-3 and TRBJ2-1, with a weak D call TRBD2 (5 bases). Germline values: CDR1 LGHNA, CDR2 YSLEER. The CDR3 totals 16 residues. V shed 2 bases and J shed 4 bases, with 15 bases lying between them. The CDR3 DNA sequence: TGCGCCAGCAGCCAAAAGACGGGGAGAGGGTACAATGAGCAGTTCTTC. It encodes CASSQKTGRGYNEQFF.

This clonotype has more than one count but fewer than ten. The chain is built from TRBV5-1 and TRBJ2-3; no firm D call. In germline, CDR1 is SGHRS, CDR2 YFSETQ. Trimming shortened V by 3 bases and J by 0 bases, and 8 bases separated the two germline ends. CDR3 length: 14 amino acids. CDR3 DNA: TGCGCCAGCAGCTCCGAGTTGAGCACAGATACGCAGTATTTT. As protein: CASSSELSTDTQYF.

V and J are TRBV5-1 and TRBJ2-7; D might be TRBD2 (6 bases). From germline, CDR1 is SGHRS and CDR2 YFSETQ. There are 13 residues in the CDR3. Between the trimmed V and J ends, which lost 9 bases and 5 bases, there was a span of 18 bases. As DNA, the CDR3 is TGCGCCACTCGCCTCCCGGGGGAAAACGAGCAGTACTTC. Translation gives CATRLPGENEQYF.

The table lists this clonotype with a few counts. The chain uses TRBV7-2 and TRBJ2-2, with 7 bases matching TRBD2. The V segment lost 1 base and the J segment 6 bases; nucleotides outside the gene matches: 2. Germline-derived CDR1 and CDR2 are SGHTA and FQGNSA. The CDR3 is 14 amino acids. In nucleotides, the CDR3 is TGTGCCAGCAGCTTAGGACTAGCTCCCGGGGAGCTGTTTTTT. Translation: CASSLGLAPGELFF.

This clonotype was detected many times. The chain combines TRBV18 with TRBJ2-3; possibly TRBD2 for D (5 bases). The CDR3 sequence is 16 residues long. V was cut by 6 bases and J by 4 bases, with 20 bases left in between. The germline V gene has CDR1 KGHSH and CDR2 LQKENI. The CDR3 sequence: CASSTPSGGTSDTQYF. The CDR3 nucleotides read TGTGCCAGCTCTACACCATCTGGAGGAACCTCAGATACGCAGTATTTT. Drawing the rest from reference TRBV18 and TRBJ2-3, the complete variable domain is NAGVMQNPRHLVRRRGQEARLRCSPMKGHSHVYWYRQLPEEGLKFMVYLQKENIIDESGMPKERFSAEFPKEGPSILRIQQVVRGDSAAYFCASSTPSGGTSDTQYFGPGTRLTVL.

This clonotype was detected only a few times. This chain joins TRBV7-2 and TRBJ2-1; 8 nucleotides match TRBD2. CDR3 size: 16 residues. V lost 2 bases to trimming and J lost 3 bases; unmatched junction nucleotides: 6. Germline V gene sequence: CDR1 SGHTA, CDR2 FQGNSA. In nucleotides, the CDR3 is TGTGCCAGCAGCTTAAGGGCGGGAGGCCTCTACAATGAGCAGTTCTTC. Translated: CASSLRAGGLYNEQFF. Combining the CDR3 with reference TRBV7-2 and TRBJ2-1 gives the whole variable domain GAGVSQSPSNKVTEKGKDVELRCDPISGHTALYWYRQSLGQGLEFLIYFQGNSAPDKSGLPSDRFSAERTGGSVSTLTIQRTQQEDSAVYLCASSLRAGGLYNEQFFGPGTRLTVL.

This clonotype came up a few times. This chain links TRBV4-1 with TRBJ2-1, with TRBD2 matching over 10 bases. The CDR3 loop spans 16 amino acids. Trimming at V came to 3 bases and at J to 6 bases, leaving 8 bases not matched to a gene. Per the germline V gene, CDR1 is MGHRA and CDR2 is YSYEKL. CDR3 region: CASSQVAGGYLNEQFF. The CDR3 DNA is TGCGCCAGCAGCCAGGTAGCGGGGGGATACCTCAATGAGCAGTTCTTC.

The genes are TRBV4-3 and TRBJ2-1, with a possible D match to TRBD1 (6 bases). CDR3 size: 17 residues. Germline-derived CDR1 and CDR2 are LGHNA and YSLEER. Trimming stripped 0 bases from V and 2 bases from J, with 14 bases between. CDR3 sequence (DNA): TGCGCCAGCAGCCAAGATCGGATACAGGGAACCTACAATGAGCAGTTCTTC. Amino acids: CASSQDRIQGTYNEQFF.

The chain employs TRBV4-3 and TRBJ2-1, with a tentative D call TRBD1 (5 bases). In germline, CDR1 is LGHNA, CDR2 YSLEER. The CDR3 loop spans 15 amino acids. V lost 2 bases and J lost 4, with 12 bases in between. The CDR3 spells CASSQSRVGYNEQFF. The CDR3 nucleotides are TGCGCCAGCAGCCAATCCAGGGTGGGTTACAATGAGCAGTTCTTC.

This clonotype has ten or more counts. The rearrangement links TRBV6-5 to TRBJ2-3, with TRBD2 identical over 9 bases. The length of the CDR3 is 15 residues. CDR1 and CDR2 from the germline V gene are MNHEY and SVGAGI. Germline trimming cut 2 bases from V and 2 bases from J; bases unmatched to any gene: 2. The CDR3 region is CASSYERGDTDTQYF. CDR3 nucleotide sequence: TGTGCCAGCAGTTACGAGCGGGGGGACACAGATACGCAGTATTTT.

This clonotype occurred a few times. The rearrangement uses TRBV29-1 and TRBJ2-1, with D tentatively TRBD2 (6 bases). Trimming pared 2 bases from V and 2 bases from J, leaving 16 bases between. CDR3 length: 16 amino acids. The germline V gene encodes CDR1 SQVTM and CDR2 ANQGSEA. CDR3 DNA: TGCAGCGTTGAATTGGGAGGCCAGGGTACCTACAATGAGCAGTTCTTC. This sequence encodes CSVELGGQGTYNEQFF.

The chain joins TRBV15 to TRBJ1-2, with 7 bases fitting TRBD1. Trimming took 5 bases from V and 5 from J; bases not matched to a gene: 8. Looked up from germline, CDR1 is LNHNV and CDR2 is YYDKDF (reference sequence). The CDR3 spans 14 residues. Written as DNA, the CDR3 is TGTGCCACCAGCCCCCGGGACAGTTTATATGGCTACACCTTC. Protein product: CATSPRDSLYGYTF.

The table lists this clonotype with a few counts. This chain connects TRBV28 to TRBJ2-3, with a possible D match to TRBD2 (5 bases). Germline CDR1 and CDR2: MDHEN and SYDVKM. Trimming stripped 2 bases from V and 4 bases from J, with 10 bases between. The CDR3 spans 14 residues. CDR3 nucleotide sequence: TGTGCCAGCAGTTTAAGGGAGACCCCAGATACGCAGTATTTT. As protein: CASSLRETPDTQYF. Using reference TRBV28 and TRBJ2-3 for the parts outside the CDR3, the full variable domain is DVKVTQSSRYLVKRTGEKVFLECVQDMDHENMFWYRQDPGLGLRLIYFSYDVKMKEKGDIPEGYSVSREKKERFSLILESASTNQTSMYLCASSLRETPDTQYFGPGTRLTVL.

The rearrangement uses TRBV5-1 and TRBJ2-2; no clear D gene. Trimming took 4 bases from V and 6 from J, leaving 13 bases between them. The CDR3 extends over 14 amino acids. The germline V gene has CDR1 SGHRS and CDR2 YFSETQ. The CDR3: CASSIDGAPGELFF. The CDR3 nucleotides are TGCGCCAGCAGCATAGACGGAGCGCCCGGGGAGCTGTTTTTT.

This clonotype was seen a handful of times. This sequence joins TRBV4-1 and TRBJ2-3; 10 nucleotides agree with TRBD2. The germline gives CDR1 MGHRA, CDR2 YSYEKL. The CDR3 sequence is 19 residues long. V was clipped by 0 bases and J by 5 bases; unmatched bases: 14. CDR3 in DNA: TGCGCCAGCAGCCAAGATAGCGGGAGTCTAGCGGGAGTTTTAGATACGCAGTATTTT. Protein: CASSQDSGSLAGVLDTQYF.

The rearrangement uses TRBV4-3 and TRBJ1-2; D unclear. The CDR3 is made up of 16 amino acids. The germline gives CDR1 LGHNA, CDR2 YSLEER. V was cut by 0 bases and J by 4 bases, with 15 bases left in between. The CDR3 is CASSQDWNLGSYGYTF. CDR3 nucleotides: TGCGCCAGCAGCCAAGATTGGAACCTCGGTAGCTATGGCTACACCTTC.

The V call is TRBV4-1, the J call TRBJ2-7; D is uncertain. V lost 4 bases and J 3 bases, leaving 10 bases between the germline ends. Germline CDR1 reads MGHRA; CDR2 reads YSYEKL. This CDR3 has 13 residues. The CDR3 DNA is TGCGCCAGCAGCCCCTGGCTACGCTACGAGCAGTACTTC. Protein: CASSPWLRYEQYF.

This CDR3 is CASSSGGIPSDSPLHF. The CDR3 nucleotides are TGCGCCAGCAGTTCGGGGGGGATACCTTCTGACTCACCCCTCCACTTT. The chain has TRBV10-2 and TRBJ1-6, with D possibly being TRBD1 (5 bases). The V gene lost 5 bases and the J gene lost 10 bases, with 21 bases spanning the gap. The CDR3 length is 16 residues. CDR1 and CDR2 (germline): WSHSY, SAAADI.